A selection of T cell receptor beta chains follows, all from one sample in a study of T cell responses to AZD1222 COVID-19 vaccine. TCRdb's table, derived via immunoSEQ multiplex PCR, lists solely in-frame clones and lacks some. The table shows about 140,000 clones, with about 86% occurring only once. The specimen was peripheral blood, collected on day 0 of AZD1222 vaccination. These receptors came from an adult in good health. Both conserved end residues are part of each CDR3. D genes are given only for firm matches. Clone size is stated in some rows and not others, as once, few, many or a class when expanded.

CDR3 DNA: TGTGCCAGCAGTTGGTCCCCGATCTATGGCTACACCTTC
CDR3 protein: CASSWSPIYGYTF
D gene: -
clone size: -
V gene: TRBV28
J gene: TRBJ1-2

CDR3 DNA: TGTGCCAGCAGCTTAGATACCCCAGGGCTCGGCACTGAAGCTTTCTTT
CDR3 protein: CASSLDTPGLGTEAFF
D gene: -
clone size: -
V gene: TRBV7-8
J gene: TRBJ1-1

CDR3 DNA: TGCGCCAGCAGCCAAGAAAGGGATACGCAGTATTTT
CDR3 protein: CASSQERDTQYF
D gene: -
clone size: -
V gene: TRBV4-3
J gene: TRBJ2-3

CDR3 DNA: TGTGCCACCAGCAGAGAAGGTGCGGGGGCTCCTGGGGAGCTGTTTTTT
CDR3 protein: CATSREGAGAPGELFF
D gene: -
clone size: -
V gene: TRBV15
J gene: TRBJ2-2

CDR3 DNA: TGCAGCGTTATACCTCAGGGGATCTATGGCTACACCTTC
CDR3 protein: CSVIPQGIYGYTF
D gene: -
clone size: -
V gene: TRBV29-1
J gene: TRBJ1-2

CDR3 DNA: TGTGCCAGCAGTGCCGGGACAGCCAGATTTGGGCTGTTTTTT
CDR3 protein: CASSAGTARFGLFF
D gene: TRBD1
clone size: -
V gene: TRBV25-1
J gene: TRBJ1-4

CDR3 DNA: TGTGCCAGCAGCGTAAGACAGGAGTCAACCTACGAGCAGTACTTC
CDR3 protein: CASSVRQESTYEQYF
D gene: -
clone size: -
V gene: TRBV9
J gene: TRBJ2-7

CDR3 DNA: TGTGCCTGGAGGGCACAGGGTCGGATCACTGAAGCTTTCTTT
CDR3 protein: CAWRAQGRITEAFF
D gene: -
clone size: -
V gene: TRBV30
J gene: TRBJ1-1

CDR3 DNA: TGTGCCAGTAAAGGACAGGGGACCGGGGAGCTGTTTTTT
CDR3 protein: CASKGQGTGELFF
D gene: TRBD1
clone size: -
V gene: TRBV19
J gene: TRBJ2-2

CDR3 DNA: TGTGCCAGCAGTTACGGCGTAATCTGGGACAGGGAAGATGGCTACACCTTC
CDR3 protein: CASSYGVIWDREDGYTF
D gene: TRBD1
clone size: -
V gene: TRBV6-2/TRBV6-3
J gene: TRBJ1-2

CDR3 DNA: TGTGCCAGCAGCGTTGAGGGTAACTCTGGAAACACCATATATTTT
CDR3 protein: CASSVEGNSGNTIYF
D gene: -
clone size: -
V gene: TRBV9
J gene: TRBJ1-3

CDR3 DNA: TGTGCCAGCAGCAAAACAGGGGGAGGGGGCTATGGCTACACCTTC
CDR3 protein: CASSKTGGGGYGYTF
D gene: TRBD1
clone size: -
V gene: TRBV3-1/TRBV3-2
J gene: TRBJ1-2

CDR3 DNA: TGCGCCAGCAGCTTGGCATCCAGCGCCAATGAGCAGTTCTTC
CDR3 protein: CASSLASSANEQFF
D gene: -
clone size: -
V gene: TRBV5-1
J gene: TRBJ2-1

CDR3 DNA: TGTGCCAGCAGCGTCGGTACAACTAATGAAAAACTGTTTTTT
CDR3 protein: CASSVGTTNEKLFF
D gene: -
clone size: -
V gene: TRBV5-5
J gene: TRBJ1-4

CDR3 DNA: TGCAGCGTTGGGGAACAGGGAGACTATGGCTACACCTTC
CDR3 protein: CSVGEQGDYGYTF
D gene: -
clone size: -
V gene: TRBV29-1
J gene: TRBJ1-2

CDR3 DNA: TGTGCCAGCTCTCCGGGACAGGTGAACACTGAAGCTTTCTTT
CDR3 protein: CASSPGQVNTEAFF
D gene: TRBD1
clone size: once
V gene: TRBV18
J gene: TRBJ1-1